This T cell receptor beta chain comes out of a study of T-cell memory formation after mild COVID-19. Overall study results and limits: Clones contracting over day 15 to 85 were CD4/CD8 balanced, with later expanders leaning CD4+.

Constant-segment primers were used for 5'RACE, and the resulting TCR alpha and TCR beta cDNA libraries carried sample barcodes and UMIs. TCRdb called the 5' RACE reads again in MiXCR, with one record for every CDR3 protein. The data show about 430,000 distinct CDR3 sequences, 24% seen once. Germline V gene data show CDR1 as SQVTM and CDR2 as ANQGSEA. Trimming left V 7 bases short and J 4 bases short, with 21 bases between. The CDR3 loop spans 15 amino acids. A note on this clonotype: Its target is unknown.

This sequence originates from an adult woman who had mild COVID-19 (a few samples of this study predate the infection). Cell type and time point are not known. The material sequenced was PBMCs or a T cell subset sorted from them (not recorded which). V and J are TRBV29-1 and TRBJ2-3; maybe TRBD2 (7 bases). CDR3 amino acids: CSGAAWGGESDTQYF. CDR3 nucleotide sequence: TGCAGCGGAGCCGCCTGGGGGGGCGAATCAGATACGCAGTATTTT.